This TCR beta chain came from a study of T cells in Graves' hyperthyroidism and ophthalmopathy. TCR beta CDR3 regions were amplified from RNA. The HTBI primer set drove a first-round RT-PCR of the TCR CDR3. TCRdb itself ran the multiplex PCR reads through MiXCR, one entry per CDR3 protein. The profile covers some 720,000 distinct CDR3 sequences, with over 15% appearing a single time and about 8.4% taken by the ten largest. This clonotype was seen a single time. Patients aged 18 to 65 had newly diagnosed hyperthyroidism of under 2 months' duration. A patient was excluded if there was uncontrolled infection, other autoimmune disease, pregnancy or lactation. Each diagnosis was grounded in clinical symptoms, serum thyroxine and TRAb, thyroid ultrasound, and orbital computed tomography. PBMCs were sourced from approximately 9 ml fresh peripheral blood. The source is a young man with Graves' hyperthyroidism. The sample taken for sequencing was blood.

CDR3: CASSQGHVGGANEKLFF. The DNA for the CDR3 is TGCGCCAGCAGCCAAGGCCACGTGGGGGGGGCTAATGAAAAACTGTTTTTT. The V and J genes are TRBV4-3 and TRBJ1-4, with a weak D call TRBD1 (5 bases). This CDR3 comprises 17 residues. Per germline, CDR1 LGHNA and CDR2 YSLEER. Trimming took off 1 base at V and 3 bases at J, with 15 bases between the two ends.